This TCR beta chain stems from a study of CD8+ T cells in alopecia areata. As for the study in general: Severity among treated patients was scored by the percentage of scalp area affected. Whole-study findings and limits: The link between baseline CD8+ expansion and response remains uncertain with one nonresponder. Lesional scalp, especially alopecia totalis/universalis, showed higher clonality than normal scalp.

About this clone: The antigen is not known.

The CDR3 extends over 16 amino acids. V dropped 4 bases and J dropped 4; count of bases not matched to a gene: 9. Germline V gene data show CDR1 as LGHNA and CDR2 as YSLEER. The authors extracted RNA and reverse transcribed it into cDNA as the sequencing template. Repertoires were generated with immunoSEQ multiplex PCR, while TCRdb's copy carries only in-frame clones and drops some. Found here are 150,000 to 200,000 clones, roughly 60% of them singletons; the top ten hold approximately 1%. Documented treatment: oral pan-JAK inhibitor, 5-10 mg twice daily. The researchers isolated CD4+ and CD8+ T cells from PBMCs by sorting.

This sequence was found in a human donor with alopecia areata. This chain links TRBV4-3 with TRBJ2-3; 9 nucleotides align to TRBD2. The sample here was CD4+ T cells sorted from blood, taken at week 24, from a patient treated with tofacitinib. CDR3: CASSPLAGGFADTQYF. DNA for the CDR3: TGCGCCAGCAGCCCACTGGCGGGGGGGTTCGCAGATACGCAGTATTTT.